One sample yielded the 28 T cell receptor beta chains listed below, sequenced in a study of shared clonotypes between healthy human individuals. Clones were read by immunoSEQ multiplex PCR, and TCRdb kept only the in-frame ones, dropping some. The sample lists more than 2 million clones, approximately 96% occurring once. Source material: naive CD4+ T cells sorted from blood. The subset: CD45RA+ positively selected. The source is a man aged 18 to 35 in good health.

The rearrangement uses TRBV4-1 and TRBJ2-7; 12 bases match TRBD1. Germline V CDR1 and CDR2: MGHRA, YSYEKL. The CDR3 is 17 residues long. With 0 bases clipped from V and 3 bases from J, the junction kept 6 bases outside the gene matches. The CDR3 DNA reads TGCGCCAGCAGCCAAGATACGGGGACAGGGGGCAGCTACGAGCAGTACTTC. Amino acid sequence: CASSQDTGTGGSYEQYF.

About this clone: Mismatch with germline at one junction end may stem from a read error. V usage is TRBV27 and J usage is TRBJ2-7; TRBD2 matches at 10 bases. CDR1 MNHEY and CDR2 SMNVEV come from the germline V gene (reference sequence). This CDR3 is 15 amino acids long. The CDR3 loop is CASGLAGGRSYEQYF. In DNA form, the CDR3 reads TGTGCCAGCGGTTTAGCGGGAGGTAGGTCCTACGAGCAGTACTTC.

This clone is a singleton in its sample. The chain is built from TRBV5-6 and TRBJ2-7; D perhaps matches TRBD2 (6 bases). Trimming pared 1 base from V and 0 bases from J, leaving 14 bases between. Germline loops: CDR1 SGHDT, CDR2 YYEEEE. The length of the CDR3 is 16 residues. The CDR3 coding sequence is TGTGCCAGCAGCTTGATTGGCAGGGAGGACTCCTACGAGCAGTACTTC. It translates to CASSLIGREDSYEQYF.

J is TRBJ1-1 and V is TRBV5-6, with D possibly being TRBD1 (5 bases). The germline gives CDR1 SGHDT, CDR2 YYEEEE. V lost 4 bases and J 1 base, leaving 11 bases between the germline ends. This CDR3 is 14 amino acids long. The CDR3 region has the DNA TGTGCCAGCAGCGGGAGACAGTGGAACACTGAAGCTTTCTTT. Encoded protein: CASSGRQWNTEAFF.

The chain has TRBV4-2 and TRBJ2-5, with 8 bases identical to TRBD2. This CDR3 is 16 amino acids long. CDR1 and CDR2 (germline): LGHNA, YNFKEQ. Trimming at V came to 3 bases and at J to 2 bases, leaving 8 bases not matched to a gene. The CDR3 DNA sequence: TGTGCCAGCAGCCAGGGAGCGGGGGACCCTCAAGAGACCCAGTACTTC. As protein: CASSQGAGDPQETQYF.

The chain couples TRBV13 to TRBJ1-1; D remains ambiguous. CDR1 and CDR2 from the germline V gene are PRHDT and FYEKMQ (reference sequence). With 3 bases removed from V and 1 base from J, the gap between germline ends came to 6 bases. The CDR3 runs to 13 residues. CDR3 protein: CASSFRSNTEAFF. CDR3 coding DNA: TGTGCCAGCAGCTTCCGATCGAACACTGAAGCTTTCTTT.

The chain has TRBV14 and TRBJ2-7; D call uncertain. The ends were cut back, 4 bases at V and 2 bases at J, with 9 bases in the middle. The CDR3 runs to 13 residues. Looked up from germline, CDR1 is SGHDN and CDR2 is FVKESK. DNA of the CDR3: TGTGCCAGCAGCCCGCCCCAAACCTACGAGCAGTACTTC. This codes for CASSPPQTYEQYF.

The V and J genes are TRBV9 and TRBJ2-6; D gene unclear. Trimming took 1 base from V and 0 from J, leaving 8 bases between them. The CDR3 is made up of 16 amino acids. The germline CDR1 and CDR2 sequences are SGDLS and YYNGEE. The CDR3 DNA reads TGTGCCAGCAGCGTATCCGGTCGCTCTGGGGCCAACGTCCTGACTTTC. Residues: CASSVSGRSGANVLTF. The whole variable domain, remainder taken from reference TRBV9 and TRBJ2-6, is DSGVTQTPKHLITATGQRVTLRCSPRSGDLSVYWYQQSLDQGLQFLIQYYNGEERAKGNILERFSAQQFPDLHSELNLSSLELGDSALYFCASSVSGRSGANVLTFGAGSRLTVL.

On this clone itself: The sample contains more than one DNA sequence encoding this CDR3. The chain is built from TRBV5-1 and TRBJ2-5, with unresolved D. The germline V gene encodes CDR1 SGHRS and CDR2 YFSETQ. CDR3 size: 13 residues. With 2 bases removed from V and 2 bases from J, the gap between germline ends came to 7 bases. CDR3 DNA sequence: TGCGCCAGCAGCTTAGTTTTGCAAGAGACCCAGTACTTC. Residues: CASSLVLQETQYF.

The chain links TRBV28 to TRBJ2-7; the match to TRBD1 covers 9 bases. The trim removed 10 bases at V and 2 bases at J, leaving 6 bases unmatched. Germline assignment: CDR1 MDHEN and CDR2 SYDVKM. The CDR3 runs 13 residues. The CDR3 DNA reads as TGTGCCACAGAGACAGGGGGTCCCTACGAGCAGTACTTC. Amino acid sequence: CATETGGPYEQYF.

The gene calls are TRBV5-1 and TRBJ2-3, with 12 bases identical to TRBD2. V lost 1 base to trimming and J lost 0 bases; unmatched junction nucleotides: 3. This CDR3 has 17 residues. The germline gives CDR1 SGHRS, CDR2 YFSETQ. CDR3 DNA sequence: TGCGCCAGCAGCTTGTCAGGACTAGCGGGGAGCACAGATACGCAGTATTTT. Its protein is CASSLSGLAGSTDTQYF.

This chain links TRBV4-1 with TRBJ1-5, with a weak D call TRBD1 (5 bases). This CDR3 has 16 amino acids. Trimming removed 2 bases from V and 3 bases from J, with 14 bases in between. Germline V lookup: CDR1 MGHRA, CDR2 YSYEKL. The CDR3 DNA reads TGCGCCAGCAGCCAAATTCCCCAGACAGACAATCAGCCCCAGCATTTT. It translates to CASSQIPQTDNQPQHF.

V and J are TRBV2 and TRBJ2-6, with D possibly matching TRBD2 (5 bases). Trimming cost V 7 bases and J 9 bases, with 7 bases left between them. Germline-derived CDR1 and CDR2 are SNHLY and FYNNEI. The CDR3 consists of 11 residues. As DNA, the CDR3 is TGTGCCAGCACTCGGGGCAACGTCCTGACTTTC. It specifies CASTRGNVLTF.

The chain is built from TRBV28 and TRBJ1-1; D possibly corresponds to TRBD1 (6 bases). V lost 7 bases, J lost 2 bases, and 14 bases lay in between. The CDR3 covers 14 residues. Germline-derived CDR1 and CDR2 are MDHEN and SYDVKM. Written as DNA, the CDR3 is TGTGCCAGCATTGCAGGGGTACTCAACACTGAAGCTTTCTTT. Amino acids: CASIAGVLNTEAFF. The complete variable domain, with remaining parts taken from reference TRBV28 and TRBJ1-1, reads DVKVTQSSRYLVKRTGEKVFLECVQDMDHENMFWYRQDPGLGLRLIYFSYDVKMKEKGDIPEGYSVSREKKERFSLILESASTNQTSMYLCASIAGVLNTEAFFGQGTRLTVV.

V gene TRBV28 combines with J gene TRBJ2-7, with 9 bases aligning to TRBD1. This CDR3 region has 17 residues. Trimming at V came to 7 bases and at J to 0 bases, leaving 13 bases not matched to a gene. Germline CDR1 is MDHEN and CDR2 is SYDVKM. CDR3 sequence: CASTPSPGTGSSYEQYF. The CDR3 DNA follows: TGTGCCAGCACCCCCTCCCCCGGGACAGGGAGCTCCTACGAGCAGTACTTC.

The CDR3 loop reads CASSRNSGREETQYF. CDR3 DNA: TGTGCCAGCAGTAGAAATAGCGGGAGGGAAGAGACCCAGTACTTC. The chain is built from TRBV7-9 and TRBJ2-5, with 11 bases fitting TRBD2. V lost 6 bases, J lost 3 bases, and 6 bases stayed unmatched. The CDR3 is made up of 15 amino acids. CDR1 is SEHNR, CDR2 FQNEAQ, per germline (reference sequence).

CDR3 bases: TGTGCCAGCAGTGAAGACCGGCAGAACGCCCCAGGGGCTTTCTTT. Residues: CASSEDRQNAPGAFF. The rearrangement links TRBV2 to TRBJ1-1; weak D call: TRBD1 (5 bases). Germline V gives CDR1 SNHLY, CDR2 FYNNEI. This CDR3 region has 15 residues. Trimming removed 1 base from V and 11 bases from J, with 20 bases in between. The variable domain in full, with the rest retrieved from reference TRBV2 and TRBJ1-1, is EPEVTQTPSHQVTQMGQEVILRCVPISNHLYFYWYRQILGQKVEFLVSFYNNEISEKSEIFDDQFSVERPDGSNFTLKIRSTKLEDSAMYFCASSEDRQNAPGAFFGQGTRLTVV.

As to this clone: Germline is not matched at one junction end, which may reflect a read error. The chain employs TRBV7-9 and TRBJ1-2; D gene unclear. This CDR3 region has 8 residues. CDR1 and CDR2 (germline): SEHNR, FQNEAQ (reference sequence). CDR3 residues: CASSSFDF. The CDR3 DNA is TGTGCCAGCAGCTCTTTCGACTTC.

The chain couples TRBV21-1 to TRBJ2-1; the D call TRBD2 from the table was never checked on the DNA. TRBV21-1 is shown as a pseudogene. The CDR3 runs to 13 residues. This chain's CDR3 is CARTGCRDNEQFF. The CDR3 region has the DNA TGTGCCAGGACGGGGTGTAGGGACAATGAGCAGTTCTTC.

The chain combines TRBV18 with TRBJ1-2; D is unresolved. There are 13 residues in the CDR3. Germline V lookup: CDR1 KGHSH, CDR2 LQKENI. Trimming left V 2 bases short and J 8 bases short, with 12 bases between. The CDR3 DNA follows: TGTGCCAGCTCACCAGAATCGTCAACGGGCTACACCTTC. Translating gives CASSPESSTGYTF.

V is TRBV2 and J is TRBJ1-6, with TRBD1 identical over 10 bases. Germline-derived CDR1 and CDR2 are SNHLY and FYNNEI. Trimming at V came to 10 bases and at J to 8 bases, leaving 8 bases not matched to a gene. The CDR3 has 14 amino acids. CDR3 region: CANQRDRGYSPLHF. The CDR3 DNA sequence: TGTGCCAACCAGCGGGACAGGGGTTATTCACCCCTCCACTTT.

Only one count was recorded for this clone. The DNA for the CDR3 is TGTGCCTGGAGGACCACGGTATCGCCCCTCCACTTT. This translates into CAWRTTVSPLHF. The chain uses TRBV30 and TRBJ1-6, with unresolved D. V was cut by 3 bases and J by 13 bases, with 13 bases left in between. Germline values: CDR1 GTSNPN, CDR2 SVGIG (reference sequence). The CDR3 sequence is 12 residues long.

This clone was detected only a few times. In nucleotides, the CDR3 is TGTGCCAGCGGGAAAGGTTTAAATTCACCCCTCCACTTT. Translated, it gives CASGKGLNSPLHF. The gene calls are TRBV2 and TRBJ1-6; D unresolved. Germline assignment: CDR1 SNHLY and CDR2 FYNNEI. Trimming cost V 8 bases and J 7 bases, with 12 bases left between them. This CDR3 is 13 amino acids long. The full variable domain, with the rest looked up from reference TRBV2 and TRBJ1-6, is EPEVTQTPSHQVTQMGQEVILRCVPISNHLYFYWYRQILGQKVEFLVSFYNNEISEKSEIFDDQFSVERPDGSNFTLKIRSTKLEDSAMYFCASGKGLNSPLHFGNGTRLTVT.

The chain combines TRBV10-1 with TRBJ2-7, with 10 bases aligning to TRBD1. This CDR3 is 16 amino acids long. The J segment lost 5 bases and the V segment lost 5 bases, leaving 12 bases of the junction unmatched. Germline V CDR1 and CDR2: WNHNN, SYGVQD (reference sequence). Here the CDR3 reads CASSPSLGTGAHEQYF. CDR3 sequence (DNA): TGCGCCAGCAGTCCGTCACTCGGGACAGGGGCCCACGAGCAGTACTTC.

The chain uses TRBV28 and TRBJ1-5; TRBD1 is a possible D gene (5 bases). CDR3 length equals 15 residues. Trimming cost V 3 bases and J 2 bases, with 11 bases left between them. CDR1 is MDHEN and CDR2 is SYDVKM in the germline V gene. This CDR3 reads CASSFRGGGNQPQHF. CDR3 nucleotide sequence: TGTGCCAGCAGTTTCCGAGGAGGGGGCAATCAGCCCCAGCATTTT. The full variable domain, completed using reference TRBV28 and TRBJ1-5, is DVKVTQSSRYLVKRTGEKVFLECVQDMDHENMFWYRQDPGLGLRLIYFSYDVKMKEKGDIPEGYSVSREKKERFSLILESASTNQTSMYLCASSFRGGGNQPQHFGDGTRLSIL.

This clone turned up a few times. J is TRBJ1-1 and V is TRBV15; D unresolved. V was shortened by 1 base and J by 7 bases, with 10 bases between the two germline ends. The CDR3 loop spans 13 amino acids. The germline gives CDR1 LNHNV, CDR2 YYDKDF (reference sequence). CDR3 sequence reads: CATSRGLEYEAFF. Here the CDR3 DNA reads TGTGCCACCAGCAGAGGACTGGAATATGAAGCTTTCTTT.

J is TRBJ2-4 and V is TRBV14, with 9 positions matching TRBD1. The J segment lost 1 base and the V segment lost 4 bases, leaving 11 bases of the junction unmatched. Germline loops: CDR1 SGHDN, CDR2 FVKESK. The CDR3 loop spans 18 amino acids. DNA for the CDR3: TGTGCCAGCAGCCCGGACAGGGGCTCGGGACTGGCCAAAAACATTCAGTACTTC. As protein: CASSPDRGSGLAKNIQYF.

This clone is a singleton in its sample. The CDR3 loop is CASSRDANQPQHF. CDR3 bases: TGTGCCAGCAGCCGCGACGCCAATCAGCCCCAGCATTTT. This rearrangement joins TRBV11-2 to TRBJ1-5; D is unresolved. This CDR3 has 13 residues. Looked up from germline, CDR1 is SGHAT and CDR2 is FQNNGV. Deletions cut 5 bases from V and 3 bases from J, with 8 bases between.